This T cell receptor (beta chain) was identified during a study of T-cell reconstitution after alpha-beta-depleted transplantation in children. This clonotype was recorded at least ten times. The antigen remains unidentified. General observations from the study: For some patients, TCRbeta diversity was high at day 60 because of recipient T cells and thymic progenitors that survived. In patients about two months after transplant, alpha-beta T cells reportedly arose from several hundred expanded graft clones. T-cell numbers and diversity, one year after transplant, stemmed largely from T cells that were newly produced.

Unique molecular identifiers were used to barcode this TCRbeta library. MiXCR, applied by TCRdb to the PCR reads, yields one record per CDR3 protein. This table holds about 300,000 distinct CDR3 sequences, 9.5% to 13% found once. V shed 1 base and J 2 bases; nucleotides not matched to a gene: 6. Germline V gene lookup returns CDR1 SQVTM and CDR2 ANQGSEA. This CDR3 is built from 16 residues. The gene calls are TRBV29-1 and TRBJ2-7, with 12 bases fitting TRBD2. This clonotype was sampled from a boy less than two years old with acute myeloid leukemia, due to receive a stem cell transplant. The material sequenced was PBMCs, taken before TCRalphabeta/CD19-depleted stem cell transplant. The CDR3 bases are TGCAGCGTTGAAGGACTAGCGGGGGCGTATACCTACGAGCAGTACTTC. Translating gives CSVEGLAGAYTYEQYF.